Sequencing of this T cell receptor beta chain was carried out in a study of blood T cell repertoires in COVID-19. TCRdb keeps only in-frame clones here, not all; method: immunoSEQ multiplex PCR. The sample lists more than 250,000 clones, about 89% occurring once. Between the trimmed V and J ends, which lost 0 bases and 5 bases, there was a span of 7 bases. Germline CDR1 and CDR2: SEHNR and FQNEAQ (reference sequence). The CDR3 consists of 14 residues. Sample: peripheral blood. This TCR derives from a young man who had recovered from COVID-19. The chain recombines TRBV7-9 with TRBJ2-2; D remains unclear. The CDR3 DNA sequence: TGTGCCAGCAGCTTAGCGTACATAACCGGGGAGCTGTTTTTT. Its protein is CASSLAYITGELFF. Full variable domain (remainder filled in from reference TRBV7-9 and TRBJ2-2): DTGVSQNPRHKITKRGQNVTFRCDPISEHNRLYWYRQTLGQGPEFLTYFQNEAQLEKSRLLSDRFSAERPKGSFSTLEIQRTEQGDSAMYLCASSLAYITGELFFGEGSRLTVL.